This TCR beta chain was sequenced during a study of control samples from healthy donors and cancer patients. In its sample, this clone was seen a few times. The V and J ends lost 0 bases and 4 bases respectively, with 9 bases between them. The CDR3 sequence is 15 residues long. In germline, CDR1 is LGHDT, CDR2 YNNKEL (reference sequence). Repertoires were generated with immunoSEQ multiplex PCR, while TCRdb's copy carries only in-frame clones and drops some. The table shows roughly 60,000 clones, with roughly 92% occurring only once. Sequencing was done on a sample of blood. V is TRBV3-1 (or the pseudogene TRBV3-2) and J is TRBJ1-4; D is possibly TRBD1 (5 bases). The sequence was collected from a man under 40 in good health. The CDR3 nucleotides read TGTGCCAGCAGCCAAGACAGGGCTAATAATGAAAAACTGTTTTTT. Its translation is CASSQDRANNEKLFF.